This T cell receptor (beta chain) derives from a study of cytomegalovirus exposure and HLA in healthy donors. The CDR3 has 14 amino acids. Germline V gene data show CDR1 as MRHNA and CDR2 as SNTAGT. With 0 bases removed from V and 3 bases from J, the gap between germline ends came to 7 bases. PCR used 60 Vbeta primers and 13 Jbeta primers. TCRdb keeps only in-frame clones here, not all; method: immunoSEQ multiplex PCR. The table shows 100,000 to 150,000 clones, with about 72% occurring only once. The sequence was obtained from a man in his fifties or sixties in good health and CMV-seropositive. Sequencing input: PBMCs. This chain connects TRBV6-4 to TRBJ2-3; D uncertain. The CDR3 protein is CASSDSGTTDTQYF. Written as DNA, the CDR3 is TGTGCCAGCAGTGACTCGGGCACTACAGATACGCAGTATTTT.